The 18 T cell receptor beta chains below were found in one sample sequenced in a study of T cell responses to AZD1222 COVID-19 vaccine. TCRdb keeps only in-frame clones here, not all; method: immunoSEQ multiplex PCR. The table records 150,000 to 200,000 clones, about 93% of them present only once. This specimen consisted of peripheral blood, obtained 28 days after the second AZD1222 dose. The receptors were gathered from an adult who received the AZD1222 COVID-19 vaccine.

The genes are TRBV6-6 and TRBJ1-6; D may be TRBD1 (5 bases). The CDR3 is made up of 15 amino acids. Trimming removed 7 bases at V and 7 bases at J, with 17 bases between. Germline lookup yields CDR1 MNHNY and CDR2 SVGAGI (reference sequence). As DNA, the CDR3 is TGTGCCAGCAACTTGGGACTCCCGAGGAATTCACCCCTCCACTTT. It translates to CASNLGLPRNSPLHF.

The chain recombines TRBV27 with TRBJ2-2, with TRBD2 identical over 10 bases. The CDR3 has 15 amino acids. The V gene's germline CDR1 is MNHEY and CDR2 SMNVEV (reference sequence). Trimming cost V 5 bases and J 6 bases; bases outside gene matches: 6. DNA of the CDR3: TGTGCCAGCAGTCCGGCCGGGACTAGCGCCGGGGAGCTGTTTTTT. Translation gives CASSPAGTSAGELFF.

The V call is TRBV12-3 or TRBV12-4, the J call TRBJ1-5; unclear D gene. V lost 7 bases and J 5 bases, leaving 9 bases between the germline ends. The CDR3 totals 12 residues. As DNA, the CDR3 is TGTGCCAGCAATACGCAGGATCAGCCCCAGCATTTT. This encodes CASNTQDQPQHF.

The chain is built from TRBV3-1 (or the pseudogene TRBV3-2) and TRBJ2-5, with D unresolved. CDR3 length: 13 residues. Germline values: CDR1 LGHDT, CDR2 YNNKEL (reference sequence). V lost 1 base, J lost 5 bases, and 8 bases lay in between. The CDR3 loop is CASSQVSVETQYF. CDR3 coding DNA: TGTGCCAGCAGCCAAGTTTCCGTGGAGACCCAGTACTTC.

The J gene is TRBJ2-7, the V gene TRBV4-1; 8 positions match TRBD2. The trim removed 3 bases at V and 6 bases at J, leaving 10 bases unmatched. The germline V gene encodes CDR1 MGHRA and CDR2 YSYEKL. CDR3 length: 15 amino acids. The CDR3 region is CASSHLGLAGTEQYF. Written as DNA, the CDR3 is TGCGCCAGCAGCCACCTAGGACTAGCAGGGACCGAGCAGTACTTC.

The rearrangement joins TRBV19 to TRBJ2-1; 14 positions match TRBD2. The CDR3 length is 17 residues. Per germline, CDR1 LNHDA and CDR2 SQIVND (reference sequence). The V and J ends lost 6 bases and 4 bases, in that order; junction bases with no gene match: 8. This chain's CDR3 is CASRSTSGGALYNEQFF. Here the CDR3 DNA reads TGTGCCAGTAGATCGACTAGCGGGGGGGCTTTGTACAATGAGCAGTTCTTC.

J is TRBJ2-3 and V is TRBV19; no clear D gene. Trimming pared 1 base from V and 4 bases from J, leaving 12 bases between. CDR3 length: 15 amino acids. Germline CDR1 LNHDA, CDR2 SQIVND (reference sequence). This CDR3 is CASSIAGNLPDTQYF. The CDR3 DNA is TGTGCCAGTAGTATAGCGGGCAATCTCCCAGATACGCAGTATTTT.

The chain carries TRBV19 and TRBJ2-1; 15 nucleotides match TRBD2. Germline V CDR1 and CDR2: LNHDA, SQIVND (reference sequence). The CDR3 spans 16 residues. V lost 6 bases and J lost 5; bases outside the gene matches: 5. CDR3 in DNA: TGTGCCAGTAGCCTTGGACTAGCGGGGGGGGACAATGAGCAGTTCTTC. This gives the protein CASSLGLAGGDNEQFF.

Only a few counts were recorded for this clone. This chain connects TRBV3-1 (or the pseudogene TRBV3-2) to TRBJ2-5; 10 bases match TRBD2. CDR1 is LGHDT, CDR2 YNNKEL, per germline (reference sequence). The CDR3 has 18 amino acids. Trimming at V came to 6 bases and at J to 5 bases, leaving 18 bases not matched to a gene. The CDR3 DNA follows: TGTGCCAGCAGGCAGCGGGTTGCGAGCGGGAGGGCCGTGGAGACCCAGTACTTC. This codes for CASRQRVASGRAVETQYF.

J is TRBJ1-5 and V is TRBV27; 8 nucleotides align to TRBD1. Germline V gene lookup returns CDR1 MNHEY and CDR2 SMNVEV (reference sequence). The junction had 2 bases not matched to a gene; V was cut back by 3 bases and J by 7 bases. The CDR3 runs to 13 residues. CDR3 in DNA: TGTGCCAGCAGTTTCCAGGGGGCCCAGCCCCAGCATTTT. It encodes CASSFQGAQPQHF.

The chain joins TRBV9 to TRBJ1-5; the D is unclear. Germline assignment: CDR1 SGDLS and CDR2 YYNGEE. The V gene lost 2 bases and the J gene lost 6 bases, with 6 bases spanning the gap. The CDR3 runs to 12 residues. The CDR3 sequence is CASSVGLQPQHF. CDR3 DNA sequence: TGTGCCAGCAGCGTGGGCCTTCAGCCCCAGCATTTT. The full variable domain, in which reference TRBV9 and TRBJ1-5 provide the parts outside the CDR3, is DSGVTQTPKHLITATGQRVTLRCSPRSGDLSVYWYQQSLDQGLQFLIQYYNGEERAKGNILERFSAQQFPDLHSELNLSSLELGDSALYFCASSVGLQPQHFGDGTRLSIL.

This chain links TRBV7-9 with TRBJ1-2, with unresolved D. The CDR3 extends over 13 amino acids. The ends were cut back, 7 bases at V and 2 bases at J, with 11 bases in the middle. Germline CDR1 reads SEHNR; CDR2 reads FQNEAQ (reference sequence). The DNA of the CDR3 is TGTGCCAGCACCCTTGGGTCCAACTATGGCTACACCTTC. This gives the protein CASTLGSNYGYTF.

The gene calls are TRBV6-2 or TRBV6-3 and TRBJ1-6, with a tentative D call TRBD1 (5 bases). The V gene's germline CDR1 is MNHEY and CDR2 SVGEGT. The V end lost 5 bases, the J end lost 5 bases, and 13 bases lay between the germline ends. The CDR3 is 15 amino acids. The CDR3 region is CASSRQPGDNSPLHF. As DNA, the CDR3 is TGTGCCAGCAGTCGACAGCCGGGGGATAATTCACCCCTCCACTTT.

The J gene is TRBJ2-1, the V gene TRBV9, with D possibly matching TRBD2 (6 bases). V lost 3 bases to trimming and J lost 9 bases, with 13 bases between them. CDR1 is SGDLS and CDR2 is YYNGEE in the germline V gene. This CDR3 has 13 amino acids. DNA of the CDR3: TGTGCCAGCAGCGGGAGGGCCCAGGGTGAGCAGTTCTTC. This sequence encodes CASSGRAQGEQFF.

The gene calls are TRBV7-3 and TRBJ2-2, with D maybe TRBD1 (6 bases). Trimming stripped 7 bases from V and 5 bases from J, with 14 bases between. This CDR3 contains 14 residues. The germline gives CDR1 SGHTA, CDR2 FQGTGA. As DNA, the CDR3 is TGTGCCAGCACCAGAGGACAGAGAACCGGGGAGCTGTTTTTT. It translates to CASTRGQRTGELFF.

The J gene is TRBJ2-3, the V gene TRBV19, with TRBD2 matching 8 bases. Trimming took 5 bases from V and 2 from J; bases not matched to a gene: 9. The CDR3 is made up of 16 amino acids. Germline V gene sequence: CDR1 LNHDA, CDR2 SQIVND (reference sequence). The CDR3 sequence is CASSLPGGQDTDTQYF. Written as DNA, the CDR3 is TGTGCCAGTAGTCTCCCGGGGGGGCAAGACACAGATACGCAGTATTTT.

The chain joins TRBV7-9 to TRBJ1-2, with D unresolved. From germline, CDR1 is SEHNR and CDR2 FQNEAQ (reference sequence). The germline V and J ends were trimmed by 3 bases and 6 bases, with 8 bases remaining between them. The CDR3 totals 12 residues. The CDR3 DNA reads as TGTGCCAGCAGCTTCCAGGATGATGGCTACACCTTC. Translation gives CASSFQDDGYTF. Supplemented by reference TRBV7-9 and TRBJ1-2, the full variable domain reads DTGVSQNPRHKITKRGQNVTFRCDPISEHNRLYWYRQTLGQGPEFLTYFQNEAQLEKSRLLSDRFSAERPKGSFSTLEIQRTEQGDSAMYLCASSFQDDGYTFGSGTRLTVV.

The chain couples TRBV28 to TRBJ1-2, with TRBD1 matching 7 bases. With V trimmed by 5 bases and J by 5 bases, 14 bases remained unmatched. Germline CDR1 is MDHEN and CDR2 is SYDVKM. The CDR3 contains 16 residues. The CDR3 here is CASSPPDRRSGYGYTF. CDR3 bases: TGTGCCAGCAGTCCCCCGGACAGGAGGAGCGGTTATGGCTACACCTTC.